The 17 T cell receptor beta chains below were found in one sample sequenced in a study of OX40 agonist ivuxolimab in advanced cancers. TCRdb keeps only in-frame clones here, not all; method: immunoSEQ multiplex PCR. The sample records 70,000 or so clones, about 85% being singletons. The material was CD4+ or CD8+ T cells sorted from blood, obtained in a trial of the OX40 agonist ivuxolimab. The receptors stem from an adult with an advanced solid tumor such as melanoma, head and neck, liver or kidney cancer.

Turning to this clone: A read error may produce the germline difference seen at one junction end. The rearrangement joins TRBV25-1 to TRBJ2-1, with a possible D match to TRBD2 (6 bases). This CDR3 contains 14 residues. Per germline, CDR1 MGHDK and CDR2 SYGVNS. The CDR3 loop is CASSGQLPGSSTLF. The CDR3 DNA reads TGTGCCAGCAGTGGCCAACTCCCCGGGAGTTCCACGCTCTTC.

The genes are TRBV9 and TRBJ1-5; a weak D match, TRBD1 (6 bases). The V and J ends lost 2 bases and 7 bases respectively, with 13 bases between them. The germline CDR1 and CDR2 sequences are SGDLS and YYNGEE. The CDR3 loop spans 14 amino acids. CDR3 coding DNA: TGTGCCAGCAGCGTCAACAGGGAGGGACAGCCCCAGCATTTT. The encoded protein is CASSVNREGQPQHF.

This clone was seen just once. This chain joins TRBV14 and TRBJ1-6; the D is unclear. This CDR3 has 13 amino acids. Germline V gives CDR1 SGHDN, CDR2 FVKESK. The V and J ends lost 1 base and 5 bases respectively, with 3 bases between them. The CDR3 protein is CASSQVDNSPLHF. The CDR3, as DNA: TGTGCCAGCAGCCAAGTGGATAATTCACCCCTCCACTTT.

The V call is TRBV15, the J call TRBJ2-6; 11 bases align to TRBD1. Unmatched junction bases numbered 5, after V lost 2 bases and J lost 2 bases. This CDR3 has 18 residues. The germline V gene has CDR1 LNHNV and CDR2 YYDKDF (reference sequence). The CDR3, as DNA: TGTGCCACCAGCAGACCTGGACAGGGGGCGGCTGGGGCCAACGTCCTGACTTTC. This encodes CATSRPGQGAAGANVLTF.

The genes are TRBV6-5 and TRBJ1-2, with no clear D. The V gene's germline CDR1 is MNHEY and CDR2 SVGAGI. Deletions cut 5 bases from V and 4 bases from J, with 14 bases between. The CDR3 is 14 residues long. This chain's CDR3 is CASSQQLTIYGYTF. CDR3 nucleotides: TGTGCCAGCAGTCAACAACTAACCATCTATGGCTACACCTTC.

The chain links TRBV7-7 to TRBJ2-5, with D tentatively TRBD1 (6 bases). CDR1 and CDR2 from the germline V gene are SSHAT and FNYEAQ (reference sequence). The CDR3 sequence is 14 residues long. The V end lost 5 bases, the J end lost 3 bases, and 13 bases lay between the germline ends. The CDR3 sequence: CASSQTGPEETQYF. As DNA, the CDR3 is TGTGCCAGCAGCCAGACAGGACCGGAAGAGACCCAGTACTTC.

This chain uses TRBV7-8 with TRBJ1-2, with a tentative D call TRBD1 (6 bases). The germline V gene encodes CDR1 SGHVS and CDR2 FQNEAQ. The V end lost 1 base, the J end lost 4 bases, and 10 bases lay between the germline ends. CDR3 length: 14 amino acids. The CDR3 region is CASSLGQAIYGYTF. For the CDR3, the DNA is TGTGCCAGCAGCTTAGGACAGGCTATCTATGGCTACACCTTC.

The chain uses TRBV18 and TRBJ2-1; 10 nucleotides match TRBD2. V was clipped by 2 bases and J by 4 bases; unmatched bases: 8. The CDR3 totals 17 residues. CDR1 KGHSH and CDR2 LQKENI come from the germline V gene. The CDR3 nucleotides read TGTGCCAGCTCACCAATTCCCGGGACTAGCGTTTACAATGAGCAGTTCTTC. It codes for CASSPIPGTSVYNEQFF.

The chain carries TRBV6-5 and TRBJ1-2; TRBD1 is a possible D gene (5 bases). The V and J ends lost 6 bases and 7 bases respectively, with 21 bases between them. The V gene's germline CDR1 is MNHEY and CDR2 SVGAGI. CDR3 size: 15 residues. CDR3 residues: CASSPGNRLGAGYTF. Written as DNA, the CDR3 is TGTGCCAGCAGCCCCGGTAACAGGCTCGGTGCTGGCTACACCTTC.

The J gene is TRBJ2-5, the V gene TRBV10-2; TRBD2 might be the D (6 bases). CDR3 size: 15 residues. The germline V and J ends were trimmed by 0 bases and 7 bases, with 15 bases remaining between them. Per germline, CDR1 WSHSY and CDR2 SAAADI. DNA of the CDR3: TGCGCCAGCAGTGAGTCCAGAGGGACTCATGGGACCCAGTACTTC. Amino acid sequence: CASSESRGTHGTQYF.

This clone has only a few counts. V is TRBV27 and J is TRBJ1-2; 9 nucleotides agree with TRBD1. The CDR3 loop spans 16 amino acids. Germline CDR1 reads MNHEY; CDR2 reads SMNVEV (reference sequence). Germline trimming cut 2 bases from V and 8 bases from J; bases unmatched to any gene: 12. The CDR3 protein is CASSLRGTGNPNGYTF. In DNA, the CDR3 is TGTGCCAGCAGTTTAAGAGGGACAGGGAACCCGAACGGCTACACCTTC.

In its sample, this clone was seen once. The genes are TRBV11-2 and TRBJ2-2; D call uncertain. Germline assignment: CDR1 SGHAT and CDR2 FQNNGV. The CDR3 consists of 18 residues. Trimming pared 5 bases from V and 2 bases from J, leaving 21 bases between. The CDR3 spells CASSEKEDIYLNTGELFF. The CDR3 DNA reads as TGTGCCAGCAGCGAGAAAGAAGATATCTACCTAAACACCGGGGAGCTGTTTTTT.

This clone was seen just once. This chain links TRBV29-1 with TRBJ1-2; D might be TRBD1 (5 bases). The V end lost 3 bases, the J end lost 0 bases, and 14 bases lay between the germline ends. There are 15 residues in the CDR3. Germline values: CDR1 SQVTM, CDR2 ANQGSEA. CDR3 amino acids: CSVDGRGATNYGYTF. DNA of the CDR3: TGCAGCGTTGATGGGAGGGGAGCGACTAACTATGGCTACACCTTC.

This clone was seen only once. The rearrangement links TRBV6-4 to TRBJ2-2; 7 bases align to TRBD1. This CDR3 spans 14 amino acids. Trimming took 2 bases from V and 3 from J; bases not matched to a gene: 0. From germline, CDR1 is MRHNA and CDR2 SNTAGT. Written as DNA, the CDR3 is TGTGCCAGCAGTGACGGACAGGACACCGGGGAGCTGTTTTTT. Translated: CASSDGQDTGELFF.

The rearrangement joins TRBV21-1 to TRBJ1-1. TRBV21-1 is a listed pseudogene. CDR3 length equals 17 residues. The DNA of the CDR3 is TGTGCCAGCAGCAAAGCGCTCTGTGGGGAGGGTGGCGCTGAAGCTTTCTTT. It codes for CASSKALCGEGGAEAFF.

This clone was seen at least ten times. This sequence joins TRBV19 and TRBJ1-4; 7 bases align to TRBD1. CDR3 length equals 15 residues. Trimming removed 6 bases from V and 7 bases from J; junction bases left unmatched: 11. Germline lookup yields CDR1 LNHDA and CDR2 SQIVND (reference sequence). The CDR3 sequence: CASSPSGGGSEKLFF. The CDR3 nucleotides are TGTGCCAGTAGCCCGTCGGGAGGGGGCAGTGAAAAACTGTTTTTT.

The chain joins TRBV7-8 to TRBJ2-2; D unclear. Germline V gives CDR1 SGHVS, CDR2 FQNEAQ. V was trimmed by 2 bases and J by 5 bases, leaving 3 bases between them. The CDR3 is 12 residues long. CDR3 bases: TGTGCCAGCAGCTTAACTACCGGGGAGCTGTTTTTT. This encodes CASSLTTGELFF.